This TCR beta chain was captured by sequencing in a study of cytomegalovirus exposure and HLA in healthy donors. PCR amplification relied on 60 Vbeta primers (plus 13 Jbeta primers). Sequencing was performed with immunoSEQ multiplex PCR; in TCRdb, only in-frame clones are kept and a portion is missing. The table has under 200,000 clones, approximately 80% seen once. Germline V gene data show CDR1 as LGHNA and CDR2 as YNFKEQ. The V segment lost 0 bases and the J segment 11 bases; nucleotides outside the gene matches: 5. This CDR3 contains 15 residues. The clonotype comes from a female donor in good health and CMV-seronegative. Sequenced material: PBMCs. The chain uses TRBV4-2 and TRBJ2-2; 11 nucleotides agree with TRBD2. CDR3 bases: TGTGCCAGCAGCCAAGATTTAGCGGGGGGGCGAGAGCTGTTTTTT. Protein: CASSQDLAGGRELFF.